The clone carrying this T cell receptor beta chain came up many times. What it binds is not known. The data originate from a study of T cells in Graves' hyperthyroidism and ophthalmopathy. General study points: With a median lead of roughly 6.2 months before onset, the model predicted ophthalmopathy. Using 13 V-J features, a model discriminated ophthalmopathy from stable hyperthyroidism. In the blood, most expanded thyroid clonotypes above 0.001 appeared as well.

Per germline, CDR1 MNHNS and CDR2 SASEGT. The CDR3 is made up of 11 amino acids. Trimming took 6 bases from V and 1 from J, leaving 2 bases between them. TCR beta CDR3 sequences were amplified from RNA transcripts. First-round RT-PCR of the TCR CDR3 relied on the HTBI primer set. TCRdb analysed the multiplex PCR reads with MiXCR anew, one entry per CDR3 protein. The sample lists some 140,000 distinct CDR3 sequences; less than 25% were seen once. Hyperthyroidism in the patients, aged 18 to 65, was newly diagnosed and under 2 months in duration. This chain connects TRBV6-1 to TRBJ2-3; D remains ambiguous. Source material: blood. This TCR was sampled from a woman aged 50 to 60 with Graves' hyperthyroidism that later progressed to Graves' ophthalmopathy. The CDR3 loop is CASRRTDTQYF. CDR3 nucleotides: TGTGCCAGCAGGCGCACAGATACGCAGTATTTT.